The TCR beta chain described here comes from a study of T cell repertoires in aging, cancer and after chemotherapy. Study summary: Patients with chronic lymphocytic leukemia were sampled before and after fludarabine- or bendamustine-based chemotherapy. The whole study produced a dataset of roughly 8.6 million TCR reads.

Rearranged V-D-J TRB sequences were amplified with a mixed TRB-A/B primer pool. TCRdb ran MiXCR on the multiplex PCR reads and lists one entry per CDR3 protein. Of 2,900 or so distinct CDR3 sequences in the sample, 54% were seen once. Whole-study results and caveats: Hematological cancer patients had lymphoid organ infiltration that may impair thymic emigration or T cell expansion.

Points on this clonotype: What it recognizes is unknown.

Amplification of TCR beta used genomic DNA extracted from peripheral blood. The germline CDR1 and CDR2 sequences are MNHNS and SASEGT. The length of the CDR3 is 14 residues. The ends were cut back, 5 bases at V and 8 bases at J, with 18 bases in the middle. Sequences were obtained from blood. This clonotype was sampled from a human donor with a blood cancer. The chain has TRBV6-1 and TRBJ1-1; D is uncertain. Here the CDR3 DNA reads TGTGCCAGCAGTTACTTTGGACGGAGGGAGGAAGCTTTCTTT. This codes for CASSYFGRREEAFF.